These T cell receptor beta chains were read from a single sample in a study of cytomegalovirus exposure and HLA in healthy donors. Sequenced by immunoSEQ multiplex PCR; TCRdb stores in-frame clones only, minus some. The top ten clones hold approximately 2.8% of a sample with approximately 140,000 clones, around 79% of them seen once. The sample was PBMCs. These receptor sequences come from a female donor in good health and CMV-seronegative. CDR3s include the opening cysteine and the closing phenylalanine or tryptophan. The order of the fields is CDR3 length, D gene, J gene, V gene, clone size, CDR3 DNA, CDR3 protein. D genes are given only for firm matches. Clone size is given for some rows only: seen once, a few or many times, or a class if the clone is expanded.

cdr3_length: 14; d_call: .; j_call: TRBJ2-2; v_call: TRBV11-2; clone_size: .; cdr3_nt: TGTGCCAGCAGCGTGTACAGGAACACCGGGGAGCTGTTTTTT; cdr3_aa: CASSVYRNTGELFF
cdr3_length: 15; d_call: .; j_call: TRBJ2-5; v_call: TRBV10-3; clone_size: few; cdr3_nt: TGTGCCATCAGTGACAGACACCCGTACCAAGAGACCCAGTACTTC; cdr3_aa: CAISDRHPYQETQYF
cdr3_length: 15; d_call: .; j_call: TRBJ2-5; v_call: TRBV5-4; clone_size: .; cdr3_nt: TGTGCCAGCAGCTTGAACGGGGTAGCCCAAGAGACCCAGTACTTC; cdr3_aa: CASSLNGVAQETQYF
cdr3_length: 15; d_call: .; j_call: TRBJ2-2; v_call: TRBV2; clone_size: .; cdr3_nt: TGTGCCAGCAGTGATGGCCGCGAGGACACCGGGGAGCTGTTTTTT; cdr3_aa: CASSDGREDTGELFF
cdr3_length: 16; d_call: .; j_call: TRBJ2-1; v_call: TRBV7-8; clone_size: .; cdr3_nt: TGTGCCAGCAGCCCTAGTGGTAGCCTGGTTGGGAATGAGCAGTTCTTC; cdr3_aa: CASSPSGSLVGNEQFF
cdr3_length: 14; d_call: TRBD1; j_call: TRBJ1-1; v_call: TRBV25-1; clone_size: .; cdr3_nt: TGTGCCAGCAGTGAACCGGGACAGGGCCCTGAAGCTTTCTTT; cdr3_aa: CASSEPGQGPEAFF
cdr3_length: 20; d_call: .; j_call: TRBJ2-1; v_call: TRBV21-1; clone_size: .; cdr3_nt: TGTGCCAGCAGCAGACTGGACAGGGGGCATAGCGCGGGAGAAGGGAATGAGCAGTTCTTC; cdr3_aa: CASSRLDRGHSAGEGNEQFF
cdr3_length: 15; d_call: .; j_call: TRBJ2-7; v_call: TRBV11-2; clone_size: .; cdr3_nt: TGTGCCAGCAGCGGGGGGGCCCGGGGCTCCTACGAGCAGTACTTC; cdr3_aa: CASSGGARGSYEQYF
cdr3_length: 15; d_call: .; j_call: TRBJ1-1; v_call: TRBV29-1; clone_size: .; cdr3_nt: TGCAGCGTCCAGAGGGAGGTCAGTGCGGGGACTGAAGCTTTCTTT; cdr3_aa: CSVQREVSAGTEAFF
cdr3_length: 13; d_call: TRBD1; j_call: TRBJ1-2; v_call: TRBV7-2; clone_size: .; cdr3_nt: TGTGCCAGCAGCCCCCGCCAGGGGGATGGCTACACCTTC; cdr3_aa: CASSPRQGDGYTF
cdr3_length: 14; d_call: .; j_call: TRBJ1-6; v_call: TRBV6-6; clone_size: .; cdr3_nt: TGTGCCAGCAGCCGGACAGCCAGTTATTCACCCCTCCACTTT; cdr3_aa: CASSRTASYSPLHF
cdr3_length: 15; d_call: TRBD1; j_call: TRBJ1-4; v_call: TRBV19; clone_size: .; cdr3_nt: TGTGCCAGTAGTGATACAGGGGGCCCCAATGAAAAACTGTTTTTT; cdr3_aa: CASSDTGGPNEKLFF
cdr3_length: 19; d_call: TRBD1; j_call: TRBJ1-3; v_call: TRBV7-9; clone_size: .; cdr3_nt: TGTGCCAGCAGCCTCGGACAGGGTTTCGTGTTTCACTCTGGAAACACCATATATTTT; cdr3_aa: CASSLGQGFVFHSGNTIYF
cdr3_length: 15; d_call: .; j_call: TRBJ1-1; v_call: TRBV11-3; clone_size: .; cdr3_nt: TGTGCCAGCAGCTCGCCTGCAGGGAAGAACACTGAAGCTTTCTTT; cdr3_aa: CASSSPAGKNTEAFF
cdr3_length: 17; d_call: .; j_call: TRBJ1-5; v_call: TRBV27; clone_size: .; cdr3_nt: TGTGCCAGCAGTTTAAGCTGGGCAGGAGGTAGCAATCAGCCCCAGCATTTT; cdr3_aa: CASSLSWAGGSNQPQHF
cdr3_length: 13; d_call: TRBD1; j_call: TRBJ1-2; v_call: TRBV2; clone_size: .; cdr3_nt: TGTGCCACCAGTGGGACAGGGAAAGAAGGCTACACCTTC; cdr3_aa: CATSGTGKEGYTF
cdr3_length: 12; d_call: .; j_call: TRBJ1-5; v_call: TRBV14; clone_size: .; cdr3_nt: TGTGCCGGTTTGGACTCGAATCAGCCCCAGCATTTT; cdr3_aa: CAGLDSNQPQHF
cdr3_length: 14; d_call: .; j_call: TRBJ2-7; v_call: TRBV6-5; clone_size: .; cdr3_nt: TGTGCCAGCAGTTACGGGGCAGGGACCTACGAGCAGTACTTC; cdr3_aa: CASSYGAGTYEQYF
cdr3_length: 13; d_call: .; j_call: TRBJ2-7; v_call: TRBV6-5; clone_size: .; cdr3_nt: TGTGCCAGCAGACGCCTGCAGATCCACGAGCAGTACTTC; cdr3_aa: CASRRLQIHEQYF
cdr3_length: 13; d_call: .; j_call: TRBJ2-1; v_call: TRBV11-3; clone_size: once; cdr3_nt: TGTGCCAGCAGCTTAGAGGCTTCCCATGAGCAGTTCTTC; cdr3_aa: CASSLEASHEQFF
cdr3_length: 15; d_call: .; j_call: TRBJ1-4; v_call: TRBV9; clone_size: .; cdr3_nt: TGTGCCAGCAGCGTCGAAGGGGTGGCTAATGAAAAACTGTTTTTT; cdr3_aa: CASSVEGVANEKLFF
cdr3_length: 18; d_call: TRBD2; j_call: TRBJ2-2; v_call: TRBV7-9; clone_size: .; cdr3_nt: TGTGCCAGCAGCTTACTATGGGTTGCGGGGGAGAACACCGGGGAGCTGTTTTTT; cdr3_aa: CASSLLWVAGENTGELFF
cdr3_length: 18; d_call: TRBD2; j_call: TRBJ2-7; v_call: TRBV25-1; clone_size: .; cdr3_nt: TGTGCCAGCAGTGCAACCGGGACTAGCGGGAATGCAGCCTACGAGCAGTACTTC; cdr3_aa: CASSATGTSGNAAYEQYF
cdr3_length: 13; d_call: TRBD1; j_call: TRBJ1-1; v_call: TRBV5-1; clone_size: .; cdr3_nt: TGCGCCAGCAAACAGGGGGAAGGCACTGAAGCTTTCTTT; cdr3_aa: CASKQGEGTEAFF
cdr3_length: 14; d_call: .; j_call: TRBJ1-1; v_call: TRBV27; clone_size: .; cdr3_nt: TGTGCCAGCATCCCCCCGGGCGGACACACCGAAGCTTTCTTT; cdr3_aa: CASIPPGGHTEAFF
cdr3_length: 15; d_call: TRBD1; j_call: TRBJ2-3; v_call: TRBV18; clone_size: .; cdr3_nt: TGTGCCAGCTCACCGGAGACAGGGGCCAAAGATACGCAGTATTTT; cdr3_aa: CASSPETGAKDTQYF
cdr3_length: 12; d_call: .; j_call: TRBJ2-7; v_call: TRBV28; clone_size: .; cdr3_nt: TGTGCCAGCAGTTTTGTACAGTACGAGCAGTACTTC; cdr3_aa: CASSFVQYEQYF
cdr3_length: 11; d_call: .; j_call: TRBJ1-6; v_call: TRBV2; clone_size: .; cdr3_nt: TGTGCCAGCAGTGCGGGGGGCCCGGCCCACTTT; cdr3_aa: CASSAGGPAHF
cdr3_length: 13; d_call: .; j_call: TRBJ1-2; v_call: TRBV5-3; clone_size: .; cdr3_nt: TGTGCCAGCAGCCAACAGGGAGACTATGGCTACACCTTC; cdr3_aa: CASSQQGDYGYTF
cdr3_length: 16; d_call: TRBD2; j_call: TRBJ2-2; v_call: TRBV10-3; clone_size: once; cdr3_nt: TGTGCCATCAGTGAGTCCACTAGCGGGGCTTCAGGGGAGCTGTTTTTT; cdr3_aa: CAISESTSGASGELFF
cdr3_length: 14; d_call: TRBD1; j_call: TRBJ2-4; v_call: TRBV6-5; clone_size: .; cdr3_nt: TGTGCCAGCAGACAACAGGGGCGCGGAGACATTCAGTACTTC; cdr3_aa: CASRQQGRGDIQYF
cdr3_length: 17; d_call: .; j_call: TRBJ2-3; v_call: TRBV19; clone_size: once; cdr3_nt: TGTGCCAGTAGTATCATAGGTGGGGCTAGCGGCACAGATACGCAGTATTTT; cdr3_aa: CASSIIGGASGTDTQYF
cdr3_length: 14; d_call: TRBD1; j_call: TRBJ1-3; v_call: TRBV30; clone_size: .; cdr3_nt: TGTGCCTGGAACCAGGACAGGGGCCCTAACACCATATATTTT; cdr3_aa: CAWNQDRGPNTIYF
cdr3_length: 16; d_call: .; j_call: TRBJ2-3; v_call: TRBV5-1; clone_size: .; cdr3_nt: TGCGCCAGCAGCTTGGGGCAGCGAGAGGGCACAGATACGCAGTATTTT; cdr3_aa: CASSLGQREGTDTQYF
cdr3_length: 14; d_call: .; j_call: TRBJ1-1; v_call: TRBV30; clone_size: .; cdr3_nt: TGTGCCTGGGGGGGAGGGGTTATGAACACTGAAGCTTTCTTT; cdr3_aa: CAWGGGVMNTEAFF
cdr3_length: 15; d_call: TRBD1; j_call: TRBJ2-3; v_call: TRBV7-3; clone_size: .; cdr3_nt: TGTGCCAGCAGCCCGGGACAGGGTTCGGGAGATACGCAGTATTTT; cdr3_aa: CASSPGQGSGDTQYF